The T cell receptor (beta chain) described here comes from a study of OX40 agonist ivuxolimab in advanced cancers. Study overall: All patients had ivuxolimab intravenously every 2 weeks at 0.01 to 10 mg/kg. At under 85% male, the cohort had a mean age of 60 years, ranging from roughly 20 to 90. The study, taken as a whole, reports: There was clonal expansion of CD4+ and CD8+ blood T cells by week 6 at 0.1 to 3.0 mg/kg.

Assay used: immunoSEQ multiplex PCR; TCRdb lists only in-frame clones, some missing. The repertoire consists of about 52,000 clones, with 80% to 90% occurring once and the leading ten covering around 15%. Trimming removed 7 bases at V and 1 base at J, with 12 bases between. Germline V gene data show CDR1 as MNHNY and CDR2 as SVGAGI (reference sequence). This CDR3 is built from 14 residues. With respect to this clone: Its antigen is still unknown.

The source was CD4+ or CD8+ T cells sorted from blood, collected in a trial of the OX40 agonist ivuxolimab. The chain employs TRBV6-6 and TRBJ2-3, with D perhaps given as TRBD1 or TRBD2 (5 bases each). The receptor was derived from an adult with an advanced solid tumor such as melanoma, head and neck, liver or kidney cancer. This chain's CDR3 is CASIGRGRTDTQYF. The CDR3 DNA reads TGTGCCAGCATTGGTCGGGGACGCACAGATACGCAGTATTTT.